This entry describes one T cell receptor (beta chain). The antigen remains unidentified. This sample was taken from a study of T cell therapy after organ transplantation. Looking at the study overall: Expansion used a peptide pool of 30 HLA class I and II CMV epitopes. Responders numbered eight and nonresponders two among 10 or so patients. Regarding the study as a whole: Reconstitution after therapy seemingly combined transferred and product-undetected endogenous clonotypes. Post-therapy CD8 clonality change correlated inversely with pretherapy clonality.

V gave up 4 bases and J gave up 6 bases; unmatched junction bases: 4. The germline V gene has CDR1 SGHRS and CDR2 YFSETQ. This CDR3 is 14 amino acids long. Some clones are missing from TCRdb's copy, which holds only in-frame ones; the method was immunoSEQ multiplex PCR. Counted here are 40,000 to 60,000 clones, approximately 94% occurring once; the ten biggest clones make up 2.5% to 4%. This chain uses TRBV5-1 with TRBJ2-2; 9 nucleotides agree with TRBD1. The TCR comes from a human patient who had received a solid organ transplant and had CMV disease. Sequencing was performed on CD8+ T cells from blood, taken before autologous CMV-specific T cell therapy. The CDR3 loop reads CASSPGQGAGELFF. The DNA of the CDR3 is TGCGCCAGCAGCCCGGGACAGGGCGCCGGGGAGCTGTTTTTT. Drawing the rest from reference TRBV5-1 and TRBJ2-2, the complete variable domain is KAGVTQTPRYLIKTRGQQVTLSCSPISGHRSVSWYQQTPGQGLQFLFEYFSETQRNKGNFPGRFSGRQFSNSRSEMNVSTLELGDSALYLCASSPGQGAGELFFGEGSRLTVL.